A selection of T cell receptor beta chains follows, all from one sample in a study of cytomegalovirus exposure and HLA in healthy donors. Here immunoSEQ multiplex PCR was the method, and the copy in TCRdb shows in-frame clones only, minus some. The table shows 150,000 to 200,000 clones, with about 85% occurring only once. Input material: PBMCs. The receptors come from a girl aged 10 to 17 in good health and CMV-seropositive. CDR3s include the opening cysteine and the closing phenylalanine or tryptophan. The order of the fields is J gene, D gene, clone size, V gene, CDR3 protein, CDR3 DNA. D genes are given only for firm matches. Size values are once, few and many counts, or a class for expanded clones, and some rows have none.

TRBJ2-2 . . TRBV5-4 CASSGATGELFF TGTGCCAGCAGCGGAGCCACCGGGGAGCTGTTTTTT
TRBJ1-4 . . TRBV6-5 CASSYSWSGQEKLFF TGTGCCAGCAGTTACTCGTGGTCAGGGCAGGAAAAACTGTTTTTT
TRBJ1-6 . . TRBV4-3 CASSQERGFSPLHF TGCGCCAGCAGCCAAGAGCGGGGTTTCTCACCCCTCCACTTT
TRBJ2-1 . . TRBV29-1 CSGEQGSSYNEQFF TGCAGCGGGGAACAGGGTAGCTCCTACAATGAGCAGTTCTTC
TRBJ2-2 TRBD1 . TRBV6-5 CASQRTGGELFF TGTGCCAGCCAGCGGACAGGCGGGGAGCTGTTTTTT
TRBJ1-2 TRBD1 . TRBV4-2 CASSQGQRESYTF TGTGCCAGCAGCCAGGGACAGCGGGAGAGCTACACCTTC
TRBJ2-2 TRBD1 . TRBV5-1 CASSQGQGSISGELFF TGCGCCAGCAGCCAAGGACAGGGAAGTATCAGCGGGGAGCTGTTTTTT
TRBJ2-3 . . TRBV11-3 CASSSLRGGLKLPPDTQYF TGTGCCAGCAGCTCCCTTCGAGGAGGACTAAAACTTCCACCAGATACGCAGTATTTT
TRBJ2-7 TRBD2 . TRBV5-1 CASSPPPGGYEQYF TGCGCCAGCAGCCCCCCTCCGGGAGGCTACGAGCAGTACTTC
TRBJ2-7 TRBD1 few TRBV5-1 CASSLIGQENAF TGCGCCAGCAGCTTGATTGGACAGGAGAACGCCTTC
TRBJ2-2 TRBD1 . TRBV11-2 CASSTTGGARAGELFF TGTGCCAGCAGCACGACAGGGGGCGCGAGGGCCGGGGAGCTGTTTTTT
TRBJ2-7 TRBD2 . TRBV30 CAATTAGRTRSYEQYF TGTGCCGCCACGACAGCGGGGCGCACCCGCTCCTACGAGCAGTACTTC
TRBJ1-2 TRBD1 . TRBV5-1 CASSWGQGRYGYTF TGCGCCAGCAGCTGGGGACAGGGACGCTATGGCTACACCTTC
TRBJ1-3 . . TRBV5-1 CASSSDSSGNTIYF TGCGCCAGCAGCTCCGACAGCTCTGGAAACACCATATATTTT
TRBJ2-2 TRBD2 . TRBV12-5 CASGLVQRESGELFF TGTGCTAGTGGTTTGGTACAGCGGGAGAGCGGGGAGCTGTTTTTT
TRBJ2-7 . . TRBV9 CASSVGPLPREQYF TGTGCCAGCAGCGTAGGGCCCCTTCCTAGAGAGCAGTACTTC
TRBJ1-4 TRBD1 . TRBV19 CASSWDSAPNEKLFF TGTGCCAGTAGTTGGGACAGTGCTCCTAATGAAAAACTGTTTTTT
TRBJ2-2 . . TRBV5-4 CASSLTELGELFF TGTGCCAGCAGCTTAACCGAGTTAGGGGAGCTGTTTTTT
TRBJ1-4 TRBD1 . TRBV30 CAWSVRHPTGEVNEKLFF TGTGCCTGGAGTGTTCGGCATCCTACAGGGGAGGTTAATGAAAAACTGTTTTTT
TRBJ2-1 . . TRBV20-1 CGAELYNEQFF TGCGGAGCGGAGCTCTACAATGAGCAGTTCTTC
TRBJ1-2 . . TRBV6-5 CASSYSVTARYGYTF TGTGCCAGCAGTTACTCGGTCACAGCCCGGTATGGCTACACCTTC
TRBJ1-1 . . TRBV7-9 CASSPRGYTEAFF TGTGCCAGCAGCCCACGGGGGTACACTGAAGCTTTCTTT
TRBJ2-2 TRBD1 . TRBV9 CASSVVQGITGELFF TGTGCCAGCAGCGTAGTACAGGGGATAACCGGGGAGCTGTTTTTT
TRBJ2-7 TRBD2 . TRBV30 CAWSVNGLAGGPKNGQYF TGTGCCTGGAGTGTAAACGGACTAGCGGGAGGGCCGAAGAATGGGCAGTACTTC
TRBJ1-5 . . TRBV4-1 CASSQGAGYSNQPQHF TGCGCCAGCAGCCAAGGGGCAGGGTATAGCAATCAGCCCCAGCATTTT
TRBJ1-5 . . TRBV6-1 CASSPGDSNQPQHF TGTGCCAGCAGCCCGGGAGATAGCAATCAGCCCCAGCATTTT
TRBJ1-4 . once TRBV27 CASSFEGAEKLFF TGTGCCAGCAGTTTTGAAGGGGCTGAAAAACTGTTTTTT
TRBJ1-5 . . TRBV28 CASSFSTPGGNQPQHF TGTGCCAGCAGTTTTTCAACCCCAGGGGGCAATCAGCCCCAGCATTTT
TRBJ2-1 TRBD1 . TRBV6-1 CASSEPGQGNNEQFF TGTGCCAGCAGTGAACCGGGACAGGGTAACAATGAGCAGTTCTTC
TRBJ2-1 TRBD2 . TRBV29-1 CSVDGTRGSYNEQFF TGCAGCGTTGACGGGACTAGGGGCTCCTACAATGAGCAGTTCTTC
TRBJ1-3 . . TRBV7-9 CASSFSLVVNTIYF TGTGCCAGCAGCTTCTCGTTAGTCGTAAACACCATATATTTT
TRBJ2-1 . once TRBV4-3 CASSQPSTGGGDEQFF TGCGCCAGCAGCCAGCCCAGCACGGGAGGGGGCGATGAGCAGTTCTTC
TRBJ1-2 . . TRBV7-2 CASSLDRVNGYGYTF TGTGCCAGCAGCTTAGACAGGGTGAACGGCTATGGCTACACCTTC
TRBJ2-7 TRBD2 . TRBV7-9 CASSPRGLAAYEQYF TGTGCCAGCAGCCCAAGGGGACTAGCGGCCTACGAGCAGTACTTC
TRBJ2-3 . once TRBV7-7 CASSLAGSGDTQYF TGTGCTAGCAGCTTAGCAGGGAGTGGAGATACGCAGTATTTT
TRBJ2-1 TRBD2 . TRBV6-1 CASTLSGYNEQFF TGTGCCAGCACCCTTAGCGGGTACAATGAGCAGTTCTTC
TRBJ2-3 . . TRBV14 CASSQRSSGTQYF TGTGCCAGCAGCCAACGAAGTTCCGGTACGCAGTATTTT
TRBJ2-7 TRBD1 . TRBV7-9 CASSNDRGINEQYF TGTGCCAGCAGCAATGACAGGGGTATCAACGAGCAGTACTTC
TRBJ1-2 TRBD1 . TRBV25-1 CASSEPGQGASNYGYTF TGTGCCAGCAGTGAACCGGGACAGGGGGCTTCTAACTATGGCTACACCTTC
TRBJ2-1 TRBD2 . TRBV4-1 CASSHPGVREGNEQFF TGCGCCAGCAGCCATCCCGGGGTGCGGGAGGGTAATGAGCAGTTCTTC
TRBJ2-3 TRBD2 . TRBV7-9 CASSLIRLAGDTQYF TGTGCCAGCAGCTTAATTAGGCTAGCGGGCGATACGCAGTATTTT
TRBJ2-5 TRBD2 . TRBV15 CATSPRGGGRLETQYF TGTGCCACCAGCCCCCGTGGAGGCGGGAGGTTGGAGACCCAGTACTTC
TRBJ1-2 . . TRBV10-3 CAISEEWRNYGYTF TGTGCCATCAGTGAGGAGTGGCGGAACTATGGCTACACCTTC
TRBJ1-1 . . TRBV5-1 CASSLSPQGVGTEAFF TGCGCCAGCAGCTTATCCCCACAGGGTGTCGGCACTGAAGCTTTCTTT
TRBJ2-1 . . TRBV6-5 CASSYALWNEQFF TGTGCCAGCAGTTACGCGCTATGGAATGAGCAGTTCTTC
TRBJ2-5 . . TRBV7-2 CASSLDFQETQYF TGTGCCAGCAGCTTGGACTTCCAAGAGACCCAGTACTTC
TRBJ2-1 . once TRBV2 CASSERLQGNEQFF TGTGCCAGCAGTGAGAGACTTCAGGGCAATGAGCAGTTCTTC
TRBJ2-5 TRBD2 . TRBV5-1 CASSLVLAGVGETQYF TGCGCCAGCAGCTTGGTACTAGCGGGAGTCGGAGAGACCCAGTACTTC
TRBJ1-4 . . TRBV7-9 CASSFLPNEKLFF TGTGCCAGCAGCTTCCTCCCCAATGAAAAACTGTTTTTT
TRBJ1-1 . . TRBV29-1 CSAQGLTEAFF TGCAGCGCGCAGGGACTCACTGAAGCTTTCTTT